A single sample gave rise to the 15 T cell receptor beta chains below, sequenced in a study of blood T cell repertoires in COVID-19. Sequencing was performed with immunoSEQ multiplex PCR; in TCRdb, only in-frame clones are kept and a portion is missing. The repertoire holds hundreds of thousands of clones, 87% seen once, with approximately 1.5% in the top ten. Specimen: peripheral blood. The receptor source for this set is a woman aged 40-49 years who had recovered from COVID-19.

This chain joins TRBV5-1 and TRBJ1-4; TRBD1 matches at 9 bases. CDR3 length: 16 residues. The V and J ends lost 5 bases and 8 bases, in that order; junction bases with no gene match: 13. The germline gives CDR1 SGHRS, CDR2 YFSETQ. The CDR3 sequence is CASSPNPGQGREKLFF. The CDR3 nucleotides are TGCGCCAGCAGTCCCAACCCGGGACAGGGTCGAGAAAAACTGTTTTTT.

This sequence joins TRBV7-2 and TRBJ1-6, with D perhaps TRBD1 (6 bases). V was trimmed by 5 bases and J by 9 bases, leaving 14 bases between them. Looked up from germline, CDR1 is SGHTA and CDR2 is FQGNSA. The CDR3 consists of 14 residues. CDR3 sequence: CASSILQGTSPLHF. Written as DNA, the CDR3 is TGTGCCAGCAGCATTCTTCAGGGGACTTCACCCCTCCACTTT.

The CDR3 loop is CASTRGQGGYEQYF. The CDR3 coding sequence is TGTGCCAGCACCCGGGGACAGGGGGGCTACGAGCAGTACTTC. This chain joins TRBV6-5 and TRBJ2-7; 11 bases map to TRBD1. CDR3 length equals 14 residues. The V gene's germline CDR1 is MNHEY and CDR2 SVGAGI. V shed 7 bases and J 3 bases; nucleotides not matched to a gene: 5.

In nucleotides, the CDR3 is TGTGCCAGCAGGGTTGGCGGCGGAGTATTCTATGGCTACACCTTC. Encoded protein: CASRVGGGVFYGYTF. J is TRBJ1-2 and V is TRBV28; D gene unclear. The CDR3 is 15 residues long. V shed 6 bases and J shed 4 bases, with 18 bases lying between them. Germline assignment: CDR1 MDHEN and CDR2 SYDVKM.

The J gene is TRBJ1-4, the V gene TRBV12-5; D not resolved. The germline gives CDR1 LGHNT, CDR2 FRNRAP. Trimming removed 1 base from V and 8 bases from J, with 14 bases in between. The CDR3 covers 15 residues. The CDR3 loop reads CASGLAGPGGEKLFF. CDR3 coding DNA: TGTGCTAGTGGTTTGGCCGGCCCAGGTGGCGAAAAACTGTTTTTT.

V usage is TRBV5-1 and J usage is TRBJ1-1, with 11 nucleotides matching TRBD1. This CDR3 is built from 18 residues. Germline V CDR1 and CDR2: SGHRS, YFSETQ. With V trimmed by 3 bases and J by 3 bases, 13 bases remained unmatched. The CDR3 region is CASSSGQGALGRYTEAFF. The CDR3 DNA is TGCGCCAGCAGCTCCGGACAGGGGGCTCTGGGAAGGTACACTGAAGCTTTCTTT.

The chain is built from TRBV20-1 and TRBJ2-7; unclear D gene. The CDR3 has 12 residues. CDR1 and CDR2 from the germline V gene are DFQATT and SNEGSKA (reference sequence). V lost 3 bases and J 0 bases, leaving 6 bases between the germline ends. The CDR3 bases are TGCAGTGCTAGTACAGTCTCCTACGAGCAGTACTTC. This encodes CSASTVSYEQYF.

The J gene is TRBJ1-2, the V gene TRBV12-3 or TRBV12-4, with TRBD1 matching 8 bases. Trimming at V came to 4 bases and at J to 7 bases, leaving 2 bases not matched to a gene. The CDR3 loop spans 12 amino acids. The CDR3 DNA is TGTGCCAGCAGTTGGACAGGGACTGGCTACACCTTC. Protein sequence: CASSWTGTGYTF.

The chain links TRBV5-4 to TRBJ2-7, with TRBD1 identical over 8 bases. Germline loops: CDR1 SGHNT, CDR2 YYREEE (reference sequence). CDR3 length: 14 residues. With V trimmed by 3 bases and J by 2 bases, 4 bases remained unmatched. The CDR3 bases are TGTGCCAGCAGCTCCAGGGGGCCTGCCTACGAGCAGTACTTC. Translation gives CASSSRGPAYEQYF.

The V call is TRBV6-6, the J call TRBJ2-7, with TRBD1 matching over 7 bases. CDR1 MNHNY and CDR2 SVGAGI come from the germline V gene (reference sequence). This CDR3 spans 14 amino acids. J lost 4 bases, V lost 6 bases, and 9 bases had no gene match. CDR3 region: CASRSSGTDYEQYF. As DNA, the CDR3 is TGTGCCAGCAGGTCATCCGGGACAGATTACGAGCAGTACTTC.

V usage is TRBV11-2 and J usage is TRBJ1-2, with 9 bases identical to TRBD1. CDR1 is SGHAT, CDR2 FQNNGV, per germline. J was trimmed by 8 bases and V by 5 bases; bases with no gene match: 6. The CDR3 runs to 13 residues. CDR3 sequence: CASSPGTGLGYTF. The DNA of the CDR3 is TGTGCCAGCAGCCCCGGGACAGGGTTGGGCTACACCTTC.

CDR3 region: CASSPDRIAEAFF. The CDR3 DNA sequence: TGCGCCAGCAGCCCCGACAGGATCGCTGAAGCTTTCTTT. V usage is TRBV5-1 and J usage is TRBJ1-1; TRBD1 might be the D (6 bases). The V gene's germline CDR1 is SGHRS and CDR2 YFSETQ. Trimming removed 4 bases at V and 6 bases at J, with 13 bases between. The CDR3 totals 13 residues.

The chain has TRBV7-9 and TRBJ2-5, with D uncertain. The V and J ends lost 7 bases and 0 bases respectively, with 9 bases between them. The V gene's germline CDR1 is SEHNR and CDR2 FQNEAQ (reference sequence). The CDR3 sequence is 13 residues long. This CDR3 is CASTPLNQETQYF. In DNA, the CDR3 is TGTGCCAGCACCCCCCTTAACCAAGAGACCCAGTACTTC.

This chain uses TRBV29-1 with TRBJ1-1, with 9 bases aligning to TRBD1. Germline lookup yields CDR1 SQVTM and CDR2 ANQGSEA. Germline trimming cut 3 bases from V and 5 bases from J; bases unmatched to any gene: 7. The CDR3 contains 14 residues. The CDR3 loop is CSVDTTGGGTEAFF. The CDR3 DNA is TGCAGCGTTGATACGACAGGGGGTGGTACTGAAGCTTTCTTT.

The rearrangement links TRBV12-2 to TRBJ1-6; the table's D call, TRBD1, was not checked against the DNA. TRBV12-2 is a listed pseudogene. The CDR3 sequence is 21 residues long. DNA of the CDR3: TGTGCAAGTCGCTTCCACAGGGGGTTACGGGGGCGCGGATGGGATAATTCACCCCTCCACTTT. Protein product: CASRFHRGLRGRGWDNSPLHF.